The text below deals with one T cell receptor beta chain. Its matching antigen is unknown. This specimen comes from a study of shared clonotypes between healthy human individuals. Study in general: Ranging from 18 to 49 in age, donors were a couple of women and a few men. Study findings and constraints: Generation probabilities of non-shared clonotypes were lower (relative to those shared by all four donors).

Selected positively for CCR7 and CD45RO-negative, naive CD8 cells excluded terminally differentiated effector memory CD45RA+ cells. The study enrolled healthy HIV-negative adults without recent acute infections or vaccinations as donors. Data came from immunoSEQ multiplex PCR; TCRdb stores just in-frame clones and leaves some out. In the table there are over 2,000,000 clones, 90% to 95% of which are singletons. This CDR3 has 13 residues. V was pared by 11 bases and J by 2 bases, with 6 bases of the junction left unmatched. CDR1 SNHLY and CDR2 FYNNEI come from the germline V gene. This TCR was sampled from a young man in good health. Some clones in this sample may be carry-over from other donors' samples. The gene calls are TRBV2 and TRBJ2-1; 7 positions match TRBD1. Sequenced: naive CD8+ T cells from PBMCs. The CDR3 DNA is TGTGCCGGACAGGAGAACGCCTACAATGAGCAGTTCTTC. This encodes CAGQENAYNEQFF.